The clone carrying this T cell receptor beta chain was picked up many times. Its antigen is as yet unknown. This specimen comes from a study of tumor and adjacent non-tumor tissue in lung cancer. In the study overall: Each sample yielded 3.5 million to 4.5 million productive TCRbeta reads on average. Study outcomes and limitations: TCR diversity was significantly greater in tumor than normal lung tissue. Tumor repertoires had a smaller top 100 clone share than normal lung.

Trimming cost V 6 bases and J 7 bases, with 13 bases left between them. The CDR3 sequence is 13 residues long. Germline CDR1 reads MNHEY; CDR2 reads SVGAGI. TCRbeta libraries were built with three rounds of nested PCR, modified from ARM-PCR. MiXCR, run by TCRdb on the multiplex PCR reads, gives a single entry per CDR3 protein. The table shows 90,000 to 100,000 distinct CDR3 sequences, with about 80% occurring only once. This sample's RNA came from whole unsorted tissue. More than 3 cm separated this lung sample from the edge of the tumor. The receptor was isolated from a man between 60 and 75 years old with small cell lung cancer. The sequencing input was distant non-tumor lung tissue. The V gene is TRBV6-5, the J gene TRBJ2-4; either TRBD1 or TRBD2 may supply D (5 bases each). The CDR3 nucleotides read TGTGCCAGCAGGGGGTCGGGGCAGAACATTCAGTACTTC. This gives the protein CASRGSGQNIQYF.